This TCR beta chain was sequenced in a study of cytomegalovirus exposure and HLA in healthy donors (dated by TCRdb to 2016 to 2017). For context, the study as a whole: In an earlier analysis of roughly 500 of the donors, around 290 Gb of sequence data and 90 million to 120 million unique TCR beta sequences from about 179 million T cells were reported. An early release that covered some 640 HLA-typed donors contained 250 to 350 gigabases of sequencing data and tens of millions of unique TCR sequences. Of the 350 to 450 genotyped donors, less than 85% were placed in the genetic ancestry cluster associated with self-reported Caucasian donors. The study aimed to test whether signatures of past pathogen exposure could be identified by cataloging public T cell receptors. The T cell repertoires of 700 or so subjects were profiled by immunosequencing and related to cytomegalovirus serostatus. Besides the first cohort of approximately 710 subjects, a separate validation cohort made up of roughly 120 different subjects was used. High-throughput TCR immunosequencing, statistical association of individual TCRs with disease status, and machine learning were combined to predict cytomegalovirus infection status. A later analysis re-examined previously published TCR beta repertoires from just over 650 donors and added high-resolution HLA genotyping to investigate patterns of TCR occurrence. Rather than using new phenotypic data, the later analysis identified candidate immune exposures from TCR beta sequences and from how often those sequences occurred across donors. To decide whether each TCR beta V gene segment behaved as functional or pseudogenic, an earlier analysis of some 580 of the donors relied on high-throughput TCR beta sequencing. Donor age, sex, ethnicity and CMV serostatus were compiled alongside the repertoire data. A later genetic analysis took genome-wide SNP genotypes for about three fifths of the roughly 670 donors and used that subset as a discovery cohort. Every repertoire in the discovery cohort had been generated on one and the same sequencing platform. Both class I and class II loci were covered by HLA typing, at four-digit resolution. The number of donors typed differed by locus, with 629-630 for A, B, C, DRB1 and DQB1, 522 for DQA1, 600 to 610 for DPA1, and 450 to 480 for DPB1. Roughly 5 DR-DQ haplotypes were treated as single units for association and clustering because of strong linkage in the cohort. Among 398 genotyped donors of the cohort, an average of about 220,000 unique TCR beta nucleotide sequences was sequenced per donor, of which approximately 18% were non-productive. Findings and caveats that apply to the study as a whole: A total of some 180 TCR beta chains were listed by the study as associated with cytomegalovirus. A cluster of highly shared sequence variants was judged likely to be a technical artifact of the sequencing pipeline. When HLA alleles, especially DR and DQ, strongly co-occurred, TCR associations were difficult to assign to individual alleles. A further reported finding was that TCR beta sequences accurately predicted the HLA-A and HLA-B alleles for most subjects in the first cohort. The authors suggested that the approach could potentially be generalized to other disease states and immunological phenotypes. In both the original and validation cohorts, the classifier was reported to diagnose cytomegalovirus status with high specificity and sensitivity. Because counts were too low, some 17 rarely observed V segments, including chromosome 9 orphons, were left out of the earlier analysis of 500 to 750 of the donors. Broadly in line with IMGT annotations, most TCR beta V segments showed up in productive rearrangements about 90% or about 30% of the time in an earlier analysis of around 550 of the donors. Because HLA typing was missing for some donors at each locus, association tests included only the typed subset. A later analysis associated about 17,000 TCR beta sequences with specific HLA alleles at a false discovery rate of 0.05. This cohort had only TCR beta chains sequenced, and the lack of alpha or paired-chain data limited which features could be detected. In vitro tests confirmed that a few of the cytomegalovirus-associated TCR beta chains recognize cytomegalovirus antigens. In a later analysis, HLA-associated TCR beta chains showed more clonal expansion and lower generation probabilities than non-associated chains that were equally common. Across donors, most TCR sequences were observed very rarely, whereas some public TCRs were present in many individuals. A later analysis reported that several top co-occurrence clusters appeared linked to parvovirus B19, influenza, CMV and Epstein-Barr virus. V-gene and J-gene trimming of TCR beta chains was associated with a missense DCLRE1C variant in a later genetic analysis, and the association was replicated in an independent cohort. Roughly uniform sequencing depth across donors was assumed in presence/absence analyses, although this assumption may not hold. According to a later analysis, TCR association rates differed among HLA loci, with DRB1 alleles showing the most associated TCRs and HLA-C alleles showing the fewest. A later genetic analysis reported fewer N-insertions in productive TCRs among donors in an Asian-associated ancestry cluster than the approximately 700-donor mean. CMV serostatus was the only immune exposure information available for the cohort. Correlated functional status among segregating V segments might reflect linkage disequilibrium, but an unknown experimental factor could not be ruled out. According to a later analysis, most CMV-associated TCR beta chains appeared to be HLA-restricted, and the HLA associations seemed to be driven largely by CMV exposure.

A remark on this clone: Its antigen target is currently unknown. The record has no base qualities; no much larger clone is one base away.

The cohort consisted of 600 to 750 healthy bone marrow donors. Cohort members were all nominally healthy when sampled, although unrecorded immune exposures were likely present. The donor tested CMV seropositive, placing the donor among the 250 to 300 seropositive members of the cohort. Every donor gave a peripheral blood sample, and the peripheral blood mononuclear cells from that sample were used for TCR beta sequencing. Genomic DNA was extracted from the blood cell samples with the Qiagen DNeasy Blood Extraction Kit. Libraries were prepared through the immunoSEQ multiplex PCR assay. A mixture of 60 forward primers for TCR Vbeta segments and 13 reverse primers for TCR Jbeta segments was used in the multiplex PCR. The CDR3 region of rearranged TCR beta genes was amplified from genomic DNA with a multiplex PCR assay. Amplified TCR beta libraries were sequenced as 87-base-pair reads on the Illumina HiSeq System. Under the source paper's analysis protocol: Across the roughly 700 repertoires, a later analysis counted approximately 83 million unique TCR beta chains, about 10 million of which were shared by at least two donors. Raw reads were error-corrected and collapsed into unique sequences by a nearest-neighbor algorithm in which closely related sequences were merged to remove PCR and sequencing errors. CDR3 sequences were aligned to IMGT reference sequences to assign V, D and J gene segments. For a sequence to be retained, a match of at least six nucleotides to both a V gene segment and a J gene segment was required. Rearrangements were classified as productive when the CDR3 lacked stop codons and remained in frame with V and J, and all other rearrangements were classified as non-productive. Following IMGT convention, CDR3 was defined as the stretch from the second conserved V-encoded cysteine up to the conserved J-encoded phenylalanine. The earlier analysis of about 620 of the donors excluded sequences that lacked an unambiguous match to a single V gene segment. An earlier analysis of some 610 of the donors called V segments functional above 56.7% productive rearrangements and segregating when the between-donor standard deviation exceeded 5%. To diagnose cytomegalovirus status from the catalog of TCR beta chain sequences, a statistical classification framework was built. A later analysis assigned V and J genes by comparing TCR nucleotide sequences with IMGT/GENE-DB human TR gene sequences. The TCRdist pipeline was used in a later analysis to assign CDR3 sequences and most-parsimonious VDJ recombination scenarios. In a later analysis, each TCR beta chain was defined by its CDR3 amino acid sequence together with its V-gene family, and reads lacking a unique V-gene family were excluded. As a way to deal with suspected cross-contamination and a sequencing artifact, a later analysis dropped roughly 620 nucleotide sequences that were highly shared and had low generation probability. In a later analysis, a clonal expansion index for each public chain was calculated from normalized within-repertoire ranks of inferred template counts. In a later analysis, generation probabilities were computed with a VDJ recombination model fitted to out-of-frame rearrangements, and the resulting probabilities were checked against IGoR. Hypergeometric tests were used in a later analysis to score TCR-TCR, TCR-HLA and TCR-CMV co-occurrence, with a repertoire-size bias correction applied to the TCR pairs. A later analysis estimated false discovery rates by permuting HLA or CMV assignments 20 times. In a later analysis, co-occurring TCRs were grouped using DBSCAN, and TCRdist sequence similarity was added for clustering within HLA-allele-positive subsets. Repertoires with fewer than 30,000 or more than 120,000 public chains, plus five repertoires with anomalous nucleotide sharing, were excluded from co-occurrence clustering. As stored in TCRdb, this immuneACCESS dataset retains in-frame rearrangements with V and J assigned. A fraction of the clones does not appear; measured against another copy, unresolved V genes explain less than half of the discrepancy, and the remainder lacks a known reason. That table supplies the V and J calls and clone size; D and trimming were determined from the DNA. Recorded for this sample are under 200,000 clones; 77% of them occurred a single time. The ten largest clones capture around 3% of the sample.

This clonotype was sampled from a woman between 40 and 50 years old in good health and CMV-seropositive. The sequenced sample consisted of PBMCs.

The DNA reads TGTGCCAGCAGCTTAAGGCGGAAAAACATTCAGTACTTC. Translation gives CASSLRRKNIQYF. The chain couples TRBV7-2 to TRBJ2-4; the D gene is unclear. V is cut by 2 bases and J by 4 bases, and the space between the germline ends is 6 bases. Counted from cysteine to phenylalanine, this CDR3 has 13 amino acids. Solely the CDR3 DNA is kept, with 39 bases framed from the first base. The germline V gene provides CDR1 SGHTA and CDR2 FQGNSA.